The clone carrying this T cell receptor beta chain was counted a few times. Its antigen is undetermined. This specimen comes from a study of response to subunit inactivated influenza vaccine. General study points: Few new T cells, the authors suggested, are recruited by each seasonal influenza vaccination.

The CDR3 runs 16 residues. Trimming removed 5 bases from V and 1 base from J; junction bases left unmatched: 8. Each CDR3 protein is one row after TCRdb ran MiXCR on the RT-PCR reads. Of 500,000 to 600,000 distinct CDR3 sequences listed, 12% to 15% are singletons. The sequence derives from a man aged 45 to 65 who received an inactivated influenza vaccine. The rearrangement uses TRBV12-3 or TRBV12-4 and TRBJ2-1, with 7 bases matching TRBD2. Sequences were derived from PBMCs from blood, sampled roughly 12 days after vaccination. This CDR3 is CASSSRTRGSYNEQFF. The DNA for the CDR3 is TGTGCCAGCAGTAGCAGGACTAGAGGTTCCTACAATGAGCAGTTCTTC.